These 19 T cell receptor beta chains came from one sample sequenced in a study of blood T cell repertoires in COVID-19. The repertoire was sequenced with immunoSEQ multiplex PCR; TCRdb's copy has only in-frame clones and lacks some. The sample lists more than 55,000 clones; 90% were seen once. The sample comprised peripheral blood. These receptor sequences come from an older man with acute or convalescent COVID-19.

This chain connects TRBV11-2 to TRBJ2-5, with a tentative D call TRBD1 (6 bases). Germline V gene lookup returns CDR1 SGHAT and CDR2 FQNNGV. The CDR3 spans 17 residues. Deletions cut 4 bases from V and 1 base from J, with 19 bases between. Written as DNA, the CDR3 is TGTGCCAGCAGCTCCGGACCCGGCAGGGGCTTCCAAGAGACCCAGTACTTC. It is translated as CASSSGPGRGFQETQYF.

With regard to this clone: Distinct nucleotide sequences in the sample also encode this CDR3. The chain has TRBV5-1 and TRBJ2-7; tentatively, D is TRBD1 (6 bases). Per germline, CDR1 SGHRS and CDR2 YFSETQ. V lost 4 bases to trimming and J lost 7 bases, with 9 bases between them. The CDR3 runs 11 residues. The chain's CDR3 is CASSTGQEQYF. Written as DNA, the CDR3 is TGCGCCAGCAGCACGGGACAAGAGCAGTACTTC.

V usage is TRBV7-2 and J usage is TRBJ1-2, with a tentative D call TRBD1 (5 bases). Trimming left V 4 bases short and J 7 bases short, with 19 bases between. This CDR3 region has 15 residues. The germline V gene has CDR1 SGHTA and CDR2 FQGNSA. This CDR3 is CASSSPRRGASGYTF. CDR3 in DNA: TGTGCCAGCAGCTCCCCGCGAAGGGGCGCGAGTGGCTACACCTTC.

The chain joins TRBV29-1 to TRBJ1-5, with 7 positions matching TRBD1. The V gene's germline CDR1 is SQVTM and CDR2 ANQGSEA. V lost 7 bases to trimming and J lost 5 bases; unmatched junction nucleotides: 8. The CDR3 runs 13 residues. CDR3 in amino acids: CSARQGRDQPQHF. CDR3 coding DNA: TGCAGCGCCAGACAGGGACGGGATCAGCCCCAGCATTTT.

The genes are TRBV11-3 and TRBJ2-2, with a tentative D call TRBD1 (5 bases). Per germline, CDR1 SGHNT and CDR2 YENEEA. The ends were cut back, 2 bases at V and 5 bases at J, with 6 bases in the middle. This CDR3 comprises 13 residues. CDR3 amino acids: CASSLSGTGELFF. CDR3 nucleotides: TGTGCCAGCAGCTTATCAGGGACCGGGGAGCTGTTTTTT. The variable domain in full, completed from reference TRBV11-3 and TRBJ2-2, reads EAGVVQSPRYKIIEKKQPVAFWCNPISGHNTLYWYLQNLGQGPELLIRYENEEAVDDSQLPKDRFSAERLKGVDSTLKIQPAELGDSAVYLCASSLSGTGELFFGEGSRLTVL.

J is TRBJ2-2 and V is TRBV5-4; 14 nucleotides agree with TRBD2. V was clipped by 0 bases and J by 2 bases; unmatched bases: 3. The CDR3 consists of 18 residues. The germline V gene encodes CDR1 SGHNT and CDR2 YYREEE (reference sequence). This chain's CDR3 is CASSLGTSGGPNTGELFF. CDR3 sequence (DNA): TGTGCCAGCAGCTTGGGGACTAGCGGGGGGCCCAACACCGGGGAGCTGTTTTTT.

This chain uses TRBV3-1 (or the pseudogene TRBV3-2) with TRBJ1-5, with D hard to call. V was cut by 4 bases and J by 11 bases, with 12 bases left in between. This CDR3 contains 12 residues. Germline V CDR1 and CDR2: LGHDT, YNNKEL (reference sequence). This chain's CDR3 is CASSLFGQAQHF. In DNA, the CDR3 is TGTGCCAGCAGCCTCTTTGGGCAGGCCCAGCATTTT.

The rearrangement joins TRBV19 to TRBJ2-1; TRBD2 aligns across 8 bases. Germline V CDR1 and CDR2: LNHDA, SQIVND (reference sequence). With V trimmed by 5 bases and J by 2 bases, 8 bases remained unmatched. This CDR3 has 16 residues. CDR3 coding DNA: TGTGCCAGTAGTGTCACGACTAGCGCGCCCTACAATGAGCAGTTCTTC. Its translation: CASSVTTSAPYNEQFF.

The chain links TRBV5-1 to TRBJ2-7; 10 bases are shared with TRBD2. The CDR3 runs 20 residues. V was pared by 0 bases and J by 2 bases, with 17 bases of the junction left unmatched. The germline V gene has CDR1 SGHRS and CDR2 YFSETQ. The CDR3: CASSLAGRLAGPSPTYEQYF. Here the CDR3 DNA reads TGCGCCAGCAGCTTGGCCGGGAGACTAGCGGGTCCCTCACCAACCTACGAGCAGTACTTC.

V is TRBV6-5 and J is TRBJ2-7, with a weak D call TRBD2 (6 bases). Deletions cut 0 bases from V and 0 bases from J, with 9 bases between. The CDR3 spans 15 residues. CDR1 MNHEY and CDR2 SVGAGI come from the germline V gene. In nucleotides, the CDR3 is TGTGCCAGCAGTTACTCTGGGGGGTTCTCCTACGAGCAGTACTTC. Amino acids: CASSYSGGFSYEQYF.

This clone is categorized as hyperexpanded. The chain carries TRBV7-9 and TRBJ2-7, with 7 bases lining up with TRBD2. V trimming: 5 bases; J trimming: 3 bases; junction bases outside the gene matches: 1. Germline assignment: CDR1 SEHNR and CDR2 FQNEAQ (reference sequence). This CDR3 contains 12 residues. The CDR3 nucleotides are TGTGCCAGCAGCCCGGGGGGCTACGAGCAGTACTTC. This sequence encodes CASSPGGYEQYF. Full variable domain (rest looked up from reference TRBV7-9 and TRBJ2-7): DTGVSQNPRHKITKRGQNVTFRCDPISEHNRLYWYRQTLGQGPEFLTYFQNEAQLEKSRLLSDRFSAERPKGSFSTLEIQRTEQGDSAMYLCASSPGGYEQYFGPGTRLTVT.

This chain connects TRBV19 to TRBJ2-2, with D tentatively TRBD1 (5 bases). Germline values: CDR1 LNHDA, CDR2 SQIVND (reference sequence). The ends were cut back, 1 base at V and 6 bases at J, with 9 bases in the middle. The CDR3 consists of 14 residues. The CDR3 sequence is CASSIVPRAGELFF. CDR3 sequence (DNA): TGTGCCAGTAGTATAGTACCCAGGGCCGGGGAGCTGTTTTTT.

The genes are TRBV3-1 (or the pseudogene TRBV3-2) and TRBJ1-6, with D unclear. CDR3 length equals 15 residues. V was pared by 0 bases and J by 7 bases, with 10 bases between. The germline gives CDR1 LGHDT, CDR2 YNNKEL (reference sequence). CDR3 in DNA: TGTGCCAGCAGCCAAGATCCAAGACAAAATTCACCCCTCCACTTT. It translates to CASSQDPRQNSPLHF.

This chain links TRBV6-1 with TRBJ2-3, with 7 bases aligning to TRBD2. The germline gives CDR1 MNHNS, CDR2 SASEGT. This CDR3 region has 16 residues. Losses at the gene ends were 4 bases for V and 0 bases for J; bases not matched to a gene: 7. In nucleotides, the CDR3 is TGTGCCAGCAGTGGAAAGCGGGGACCTAGCACAGATACGCAGTATTTT. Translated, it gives CASSGKRGPSTDTQYF.

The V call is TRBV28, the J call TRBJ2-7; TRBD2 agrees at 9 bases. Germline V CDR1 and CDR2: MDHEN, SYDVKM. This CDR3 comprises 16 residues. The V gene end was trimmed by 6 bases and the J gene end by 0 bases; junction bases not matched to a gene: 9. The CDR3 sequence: CASSLSTSGSSYEQYF. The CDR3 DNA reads TGTGCCAGCAGCCTCTCGACTAGCGGAAGCTCCTACGAGCAGTACTTC.

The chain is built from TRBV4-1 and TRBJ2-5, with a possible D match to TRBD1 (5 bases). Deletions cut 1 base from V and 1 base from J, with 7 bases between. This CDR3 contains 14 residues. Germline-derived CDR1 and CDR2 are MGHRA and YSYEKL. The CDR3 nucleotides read TGCGCCAGCAGCCAAGTGGGGCCCCAAGAGACCCAGTACTTC. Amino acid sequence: CASSQVGPQETQYF.

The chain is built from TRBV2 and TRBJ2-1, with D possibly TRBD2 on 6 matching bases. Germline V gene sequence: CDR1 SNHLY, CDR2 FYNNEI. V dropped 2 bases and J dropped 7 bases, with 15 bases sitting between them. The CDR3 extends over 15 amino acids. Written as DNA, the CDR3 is TGTGCCAGCAGTGAATCGGCGGGGAGAGAGAATGAGCAGTTCTTC. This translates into CASSESAGRENEQFF.

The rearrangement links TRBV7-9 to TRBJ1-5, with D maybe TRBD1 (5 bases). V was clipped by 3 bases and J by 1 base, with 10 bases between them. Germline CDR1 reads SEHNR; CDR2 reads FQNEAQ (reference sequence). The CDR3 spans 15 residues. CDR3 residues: CASSFEAGSNQPQHF. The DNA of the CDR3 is TGTGCCAGCAGCTTTGAAGCAGGGAGCAATCAGCCCCAGCATTTT. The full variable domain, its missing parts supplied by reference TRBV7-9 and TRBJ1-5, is DTGVSQNPRHKITKRGQNVTFRCDPISEHNRLYWYRQTLGQGPEFLTYFQNEAQLEKSRLLSDRFSAERPKGSFSTLEIQRTEQGDSAMYLCASSFEAGSNQPQHFGDGTRLSIL.

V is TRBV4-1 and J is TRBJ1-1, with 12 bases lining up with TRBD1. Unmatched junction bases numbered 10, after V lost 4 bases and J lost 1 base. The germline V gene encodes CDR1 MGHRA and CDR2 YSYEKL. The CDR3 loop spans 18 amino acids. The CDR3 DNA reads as TGCGCCAGCAGCCCCTGGCCGGGACAGGGGGCCGGGAACACTGAAGCTTTCTTT. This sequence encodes CASSPWPGQGAGNTEAFF.